Detailed here is one TCR beta chain. From germline, CDR1 is SGHRS and CDR2 YFSETQ. Trimming removed 3 bases from V and 3 bases from J; junction bases left unmatched: 11. The CDR3 is 17 residues long. Donors showed nominal health when sampled, although they likely had unrecorded immune exposures. These data originate in a study of cytomegalovirus exposure and HLA in healthy donors. Primers included in the PCR were 60 Vbeta and 13 Jbeta primers. Measured with immunoSEQ multiplex PCR; TCRdb has only the in-frame clones, and not every one. Of roughly 160,000 clones in the sample, approximately 84% are singletons; the top ten hold around 0.93%.

The sample taken for sequencing was PBMCs. The chain has TRBV5-1 and TRBJ2-5; 10 bases match TRBD2. The TCR sequence derives from a young man in good health and CMV-seronegative. The CDR3 DNA sequence: TGCGCCAGCAGCTCGGACCCGAGCGGGGGGGCGAAAGAGACCCAGTACTTC. Its translation is CASSSDPSGGAKETQYF.